This entry is about one TCR beta chain. Its antigen is undetermined. 5'-RACE, quantitative and with molecular barcodes, yielded the TCR beta libraries. Each CDR3 protein gets one entry after TCRdb re-called the 5' RACE reads with MiXCR. The table includes 390,000 or so distinct CDR3 sequences, 20% to 25% detected once. The data were obtained in a study of CD8 T cells in ankylosing spondylitis. Findings of the study overall: Seemingly distinctive of ankylosing spondylitis blood was a TCR beta motif formed by eight highly homologous variants. Reportedly, matched ankylosing spondylitis synovial fluid was significantly enriched for disease-linked clones.

This sequence originates from a male donor with ankylosing spondylitis. Sequencing used blood, either unsorted or a sorted T cell fraction (not recorded which).

DNA for the CDR3: TGCAGTGCGTACAGGGGGTCGGGGCAAGAGACCCAGTACTTC. Translated: CSAYRGSGQETQYF. V is TRBV20-1 and J is TRBJ2-5, with TRBD1 matching over 8 bases. The V gene's germline CDR1 is DFQATT and CDR2 SNEGSKA (reference sequence). J gave up 2 bases and V 6 bases, and 8 bases lay outside the gene matches. The CDR3 is 14 residues long.